Below are 11 T cell receptor beta chains sequenced from a single sample in a study of shared clonotypes between healthy human individuals. The table came from immunoSEQ multiplex PCR; TCRdb's copy has only in-frame clones and leaves some out. The table includes about 2.1 million clones, roughly 93% detected once. Only CD45RO-negative cells positively selected for CCR7 counted as naive CD8 cells, so terminally differentiated effector memory CD45RA+ cells were excluded. Sequencing was performed on naive CD8+ T cells from PBMCs. The receptors originated from a man aged 18 to 30 in good health. Some clones in this sample may be carry-over from other donors' samples.

The rearrangement uses TRBV9 and TRBJ2-1, with TRBD2 identical over 14 bases. CDR1 and CDR2 (germline): SGDLS, YYNGEE. The V and J ends lost 3 bases and 9 bases, in that order; junction bases with no gene match: 5. The CDR3 runs to 15 residues. The CDR3 DNA follows: TGTGCCAGCAGCGGAGGGACTAGCGGGAGTCTTGAGCAGTTCTTC. Translated, it gives CASSGGTSGSLEQFF.

The gene calls are TRBV7-9 and TRBJ2-1; 7 nucleotides agree with TRBD2. The J segment lost 3 bases and the V segment lost 1 base, leaving 6 bases of the junction unmatched. The germline CDR1 and CDR2 sequences are SEHNR and FQNEAQ (reference sequence). This CDR3 has 16 residues. DNA of the CDR3: TGTGCCAGCAGCTTAGTGACGGCGGGAGTCTACAATGAGCAGTTCTTC. Encoded protein: CASSLVTAGVYNEQFF.

The chain carries TRBV5-6 and TRBJ1-2, with D uncertain. CDR3 size: 14 residues. CDR1 is SGHDT, CDR2 YYEEEE, per germline. The germline V and J ends were trimmed by 3 bases and 5 bases, with 14 bases remaining between them. This CDR3 is CASSWGTELYGYTF. DNA for the CDR3: TGTGCCAGCAGCTGGGGTACAGAGTTATATGGCTACACCTTC.

This chain connects TRBV6-5 to TRBJ2-5; D not certain. V was trimmed by 3 bases and J by 0 bases, leaving 5 bases between them. The CDR3 covers 13 residues. CDR1 MNHEY and CDR2 SVGAGI come from the germline V gene. CDR3 sequence (DNA): TGTGCCAGCAGTTATGGGAACCAAGAGACCCAGTACTTC. It specifies CASSYGNQETQYF.

DNA for the CDR3: TGTGCCAGCAGCTTGGGACACGGATGGGACGGGGAGCTGTTTTTT. Its translation is CASSLGHGWDGELFF. The genes are TRBV5-5 and TRBJ2-2; D call uncertain. V dropped 0 bases and J dropped 7 bases, with 13 bases sitting between them. This CDR3 is 15 amino acids long. Germline-derived CDR1 and CDR2 are SGHKS and YYEKEE (reference sequence).

The chain couples TRBV10-1 to TRBJ2-1; D may be TRBD2 (5 bases). V lost 0 bases, J lost 7 bases, and 16 bases lay in between. Germline V gene data show CDR1 as WNHNN and CDR2 as SYGVQD (reference sequence). This CDR3 contains 16 residues. The CDR3 sequence is CASSESRGLTPNEQFF. For the CDR3, the DNA is TGCGCCAGCAGTGAGTCTCGCGGACTGACTCCGAATGAGCAGTTCTTC.

The chain employs TRBV2 and TRBJ2-7; tentative D call: TRBD2 (5 bases). CDR1 and CDR2 from the germline V gene are SNHLY and FYNNEI. The CDR3 loop spans 15 amino acids. V lost 3 bases to trimming and J lost 0 bases, with 12 bases between them. CDR3 loop: CASSEDLRVSYEQYF. CDR3 coding DNA: TGTGCCAGCAGTGAGGACCTGAGGGTCTCCTACGAGCAGTACTTC.

The V gene is TRBV6-5, the J gene TRBJ2-1, with 11 bases identical to TRBD2. J gave up 4 bases and V 6 bases, and 5 bases lay outside the gene matches. The CDR3 loop spans 15 amino acids. Germline CDR1 is MNHEY and CDR2 is SVGAGI. The CDR3 spells CASRLAGAIYNEQFF. For the CDR3, the DNA is TGTGCCAGCAGACTAGCGGGGGCGATATACAATGAGCAGTTCTTC.

The J gene is TRBJ2-1, the V gene TRBV4-2, with D perhaps matching TRBD2 (5 bases). Germline CDR1 LGHNA, CDR2 YNFKEQ. The CDR3 has 15 amino acids. V was pared by 5 bases and J by 6 bases, with 17 bases between. CDR3 nucleotides: TGTGCCAGCAGCTCGGTTAACCTAGCCGGCAATGAGCAGTTCTTC. It yields the protein CASSSVNLAGNEQFF.

The J gene is TRBJ2-5, the V gene TRBV19; 7 bases align to TRBD2. The CDR3 contains 13 residues. The trim removed 8 bases at V and 4 bases at J, leaving 7 bases unmatched. Germline lookup yields CDR1 LNHDA and CDR2 SQIVND (reference sequence). The CDR3 spells CASGGRSTETQYF. The CDR3 DNA sequence: TGTGCCAGTGGCGGGAGAAGCACAGAGACCCAGTACTTC.

This chain joins TRBV7-9 and TRBJ2-1; 12 nucleotides agree with TRBD2. The CDR3 loop spans 15 amino acids. Germline-derived CDR1 and CDR2 are SEHNR and FQNEAQ (reference sequence). V dropped 4 bases and J dropped 10; count of bases not matched to a gene: 8. The CDR3 spells CASSSSGLAGTEQFF. In nucleotides, the CDR3 is TGTGCCAGCAGCTCTTCAGGACTAGCGGGAACCGAGCAGTTCTTC.